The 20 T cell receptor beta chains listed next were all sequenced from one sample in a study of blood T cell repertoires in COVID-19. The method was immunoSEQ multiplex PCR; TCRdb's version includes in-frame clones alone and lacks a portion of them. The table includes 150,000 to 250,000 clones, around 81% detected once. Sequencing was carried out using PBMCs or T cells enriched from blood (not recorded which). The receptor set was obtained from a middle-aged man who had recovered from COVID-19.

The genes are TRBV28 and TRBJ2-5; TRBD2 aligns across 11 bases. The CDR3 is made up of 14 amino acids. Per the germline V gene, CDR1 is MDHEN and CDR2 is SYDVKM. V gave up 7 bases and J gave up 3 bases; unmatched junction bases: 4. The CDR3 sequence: CASNELAGEETQYF. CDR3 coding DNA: TGTGCCAGCAACGAACTAGCGGGGGAAGAGACCCAGTACTTC.

Here the CDR3 DNA reads TGTGCCAGCAGAGCCCCAGGGGGTGGGTACAGCACTGAAGCTTTCTTT. It yields the protein CASRAPGGGYSTEAFF. This chain links TRBV7-2 with TRBJ1-1; 7 nucleotides line up with TRBD1. The CDR3 consists of 16 residues. Losses at the gene ends were 6 bases for V and 4 bases for J; bases not matched to a gene: 14. The germline gives CDR1 SGHTA, CDR2 FQGNSA. The whole variable domain, filled in from reference TRBV7-2 and TRBJ1-1, reads GAGVSQSPSNKVTEKGKDVELRCDPISGHTALYWYRQSLGQGLEFLIYFQGNSAPDKSGLPSDRFSAERTGGSVSTLTIQRTQQEDSAVYLCASRAPGGGYSTEAFFGQGTRLTVV.

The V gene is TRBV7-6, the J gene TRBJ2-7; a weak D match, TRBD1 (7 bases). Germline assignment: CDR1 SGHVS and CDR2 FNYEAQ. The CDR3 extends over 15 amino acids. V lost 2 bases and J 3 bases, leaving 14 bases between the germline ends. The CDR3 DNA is TGTGCCAGCAGCTTAAGGGCAGGGGGGATCTACGAGCAGTACTTC. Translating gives CASSLRAGGIYEQYF.

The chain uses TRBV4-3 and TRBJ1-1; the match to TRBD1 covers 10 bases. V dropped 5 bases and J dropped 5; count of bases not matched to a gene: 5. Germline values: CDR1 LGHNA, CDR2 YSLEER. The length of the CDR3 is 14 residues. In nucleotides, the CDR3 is TGCGCCAGCAGCGAAGGACAGGGGGAAACTGAAGCTTTCTTT. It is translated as CASSEGQGETEAFF.

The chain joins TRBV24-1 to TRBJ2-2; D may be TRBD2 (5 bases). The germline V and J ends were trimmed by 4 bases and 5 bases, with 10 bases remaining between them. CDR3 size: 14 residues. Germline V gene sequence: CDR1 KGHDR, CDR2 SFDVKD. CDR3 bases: TGTGCCACCAGTGACAACCCGGGGACCGGGGAGCTGTTTTTT. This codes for CATSDNPGTGELFF.

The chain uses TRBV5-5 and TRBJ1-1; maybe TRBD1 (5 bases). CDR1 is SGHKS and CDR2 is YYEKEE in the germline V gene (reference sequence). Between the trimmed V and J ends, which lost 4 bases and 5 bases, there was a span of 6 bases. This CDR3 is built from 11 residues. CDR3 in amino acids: CASSRGTEAFF. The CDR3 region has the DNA TGTGCCAGCAGCCGGGGGACTGAAGCTTTCTTT.

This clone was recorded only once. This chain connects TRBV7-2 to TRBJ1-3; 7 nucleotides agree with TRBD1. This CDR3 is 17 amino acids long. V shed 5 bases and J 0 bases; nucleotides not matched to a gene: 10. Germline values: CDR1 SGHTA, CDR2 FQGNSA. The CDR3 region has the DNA TGTGCCAGCAGCACCAGACAGGGACTTTTCTCTGGAAACACCATATATTTT. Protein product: CASSTRQGLFSGNTIYF.

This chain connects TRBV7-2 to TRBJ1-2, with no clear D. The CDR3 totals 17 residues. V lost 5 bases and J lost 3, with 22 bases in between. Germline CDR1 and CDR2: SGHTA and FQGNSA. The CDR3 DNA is TGTGCCAGCAGCACCCAACCCGGGCGGGTTATCGACTATGGCTACACCTTC. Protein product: CASSTQPGRVIDYGYTF.

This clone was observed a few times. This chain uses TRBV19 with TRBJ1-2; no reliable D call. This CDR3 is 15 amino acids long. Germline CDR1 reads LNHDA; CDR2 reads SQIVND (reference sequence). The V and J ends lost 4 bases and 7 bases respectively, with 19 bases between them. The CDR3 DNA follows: TGTGCCAGTAGTAGACCGGGAACGACTTTGGGTGGCTACACCTTC. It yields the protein CASSRPGTTLGGYTF.

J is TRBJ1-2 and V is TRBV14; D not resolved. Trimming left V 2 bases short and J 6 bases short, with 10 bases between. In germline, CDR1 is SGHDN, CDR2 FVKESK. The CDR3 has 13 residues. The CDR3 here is CASSQFQVDGYTF. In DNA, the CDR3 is TGTGCCAGCAGCCAATTCCAGGTGGATGGCTACACCTTC.

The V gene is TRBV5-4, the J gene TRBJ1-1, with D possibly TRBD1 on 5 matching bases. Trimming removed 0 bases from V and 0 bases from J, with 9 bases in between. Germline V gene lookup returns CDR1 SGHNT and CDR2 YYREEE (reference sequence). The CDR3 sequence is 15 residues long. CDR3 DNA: TGTGCCAGCAGCTTGGGGGCGGACATGAACACTGAAGCTTTCTTT. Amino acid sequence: CASSLGADMNTEAFF.

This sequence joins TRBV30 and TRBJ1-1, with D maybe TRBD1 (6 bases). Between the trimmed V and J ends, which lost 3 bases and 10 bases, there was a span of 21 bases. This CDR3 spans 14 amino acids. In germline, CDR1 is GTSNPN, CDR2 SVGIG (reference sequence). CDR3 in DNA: TGTGCCTGGAGAAACCGGCCTCTTGAAGGGGGAGCTTTCTTT. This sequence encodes CAWRNRPLEGGAFF.

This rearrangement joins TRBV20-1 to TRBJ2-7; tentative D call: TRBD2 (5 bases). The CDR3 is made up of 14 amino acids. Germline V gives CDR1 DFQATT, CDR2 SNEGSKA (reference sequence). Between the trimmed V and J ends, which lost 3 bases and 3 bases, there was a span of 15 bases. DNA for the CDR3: TGCAGTGCTAGTGGTCGGGGAATCATCTACGAGCAGTACTTC. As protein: CSASGRGIIYEQYF.

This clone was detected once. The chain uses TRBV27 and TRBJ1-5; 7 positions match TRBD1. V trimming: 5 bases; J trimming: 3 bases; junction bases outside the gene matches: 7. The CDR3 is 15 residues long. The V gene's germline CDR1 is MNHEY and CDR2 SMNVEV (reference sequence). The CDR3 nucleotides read TGTGCCAGCAGTAGACAGGGCATTTTCAATCAGCCCCAGCATTTT. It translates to CASSRQGIFNQPQHF.

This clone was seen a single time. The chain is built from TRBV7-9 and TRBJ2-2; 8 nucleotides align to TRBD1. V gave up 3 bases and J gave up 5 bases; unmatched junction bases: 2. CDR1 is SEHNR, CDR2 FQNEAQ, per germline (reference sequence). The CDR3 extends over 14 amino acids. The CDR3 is CASSFTGGTGELFF. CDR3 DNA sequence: TGTGCCAGCAGCTTTACAGGGGGAACCGGGGAGCTGTTTTTT. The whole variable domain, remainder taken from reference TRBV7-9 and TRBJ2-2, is DTGVSQNPRHKITKRGQNVTFRCDPISEHNRLYWYRQTLGQGPEFLTYFQNEAQLEKSRLLSDRFSAERPKGSFSTLEIQRTEQGDSAMYLCASSFTGGTGELFFGEGSRLTVL.

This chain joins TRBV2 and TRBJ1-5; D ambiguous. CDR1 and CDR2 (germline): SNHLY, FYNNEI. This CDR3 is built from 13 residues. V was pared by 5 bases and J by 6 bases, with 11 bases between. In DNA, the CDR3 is TGTGCCAGCAGTCAGGTTTTTAGTCAGCCCCAGCATTTT. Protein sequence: CASSQVFSQPQHF.

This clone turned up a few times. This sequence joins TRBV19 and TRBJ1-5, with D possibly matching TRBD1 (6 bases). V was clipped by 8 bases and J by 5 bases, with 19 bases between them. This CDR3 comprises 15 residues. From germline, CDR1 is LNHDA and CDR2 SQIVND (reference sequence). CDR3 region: CASDHGDTKYQPQHF. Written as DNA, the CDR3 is TGTGCCAGTGACCACGGGGACACAAAATATCAGCCCCAGCATTTT.

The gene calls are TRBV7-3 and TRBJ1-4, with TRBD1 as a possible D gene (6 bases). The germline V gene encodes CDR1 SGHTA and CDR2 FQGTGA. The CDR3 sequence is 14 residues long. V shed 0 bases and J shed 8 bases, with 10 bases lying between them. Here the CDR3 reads CASSLTGGSEKLFF. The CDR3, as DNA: TGTGCCAGCAGCTTAACAGGGGGATCCGAAAAACTGTTTTTT.

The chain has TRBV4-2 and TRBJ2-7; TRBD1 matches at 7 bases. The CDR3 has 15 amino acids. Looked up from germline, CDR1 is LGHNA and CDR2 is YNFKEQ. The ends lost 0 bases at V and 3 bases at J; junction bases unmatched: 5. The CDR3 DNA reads TGTGCCAGCAGCCAAGATTCGGCAGGGGGCTACGAGCAGTACTTC. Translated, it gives CASSQDSAGGYEQYF.

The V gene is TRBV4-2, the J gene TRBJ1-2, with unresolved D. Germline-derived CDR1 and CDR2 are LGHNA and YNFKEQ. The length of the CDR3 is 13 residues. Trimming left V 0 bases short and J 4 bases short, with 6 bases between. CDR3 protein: CASSQEGGYGYTF. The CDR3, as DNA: TGTGCCAGCAGCCAAGAGGGAGGCTATGGCTACACCTTC.